This T cell receptor (beta chain) was recorded in a study of radiotherapy plus CTLA-4 blockade in lung cancer. On the study more broadly: An objective response was seen in 15% to 20% of patients, and disease control in about 30%. Study-level results: Radiotherapy plus ipilimumab was followed by expansion in blood of tumor-derived TCR clones. Per reports, early blood T cell clone dynamics, plus interferon-beta, forecast response most strongly.

The study gave focal radiation plus ipilimumab CTLA-4 blockade to patients with chemo-refractory metastatic non-small-cell lung cancer. A note on this clone: Its antigen is as yet unknown.

The CDR3 sequence is 15 residues long. Germline V CDR1 and CDR2: LNHDA, SQIVND (reference sequence). Trimming took 3 bases from V and 6 from J; bases not matched to a gene: 10. The protocol was immunoSEQ multiplex PCR, while the TCRdb copy is restricted to in-frame clones and leaves out a portion. Among about 48,000 clones, 75% to 90% were seen once, and the ten largest hold over 15%. This TCR was sampled from a human donor with non-small cell lung cancer that progressed on radiotherapy plus ipilimumab. Some clones in this sample may be carry-over from other donors' samples. Sequencing was performed on peripheral blood, taken from a patient treated with radiotherapy plus ipilimumab. J is TRBJ1-2 and V is TRBV19; TRBD1 matches 7 bases. CDR3 coding DNA: TGTGCCAGTAGTATGACTACAGGGGCGGGTAATGGCTACACCTTC. Its translation is CASSMTTGAGNGYTF. The full variable domain, its missing parts supplied by reference TRBV19 and TRBJ1-2, is DGGITQSPKYLFRKEGQNVTLSCEQNLNHDAMYWYRQDPGQGLRLIYYSQIVNDFQKGDIAEGYSVSREKKESFPLTVTSAQKNPTAFYLCASSMTTGAGNGYTFGSGTRLTVV.